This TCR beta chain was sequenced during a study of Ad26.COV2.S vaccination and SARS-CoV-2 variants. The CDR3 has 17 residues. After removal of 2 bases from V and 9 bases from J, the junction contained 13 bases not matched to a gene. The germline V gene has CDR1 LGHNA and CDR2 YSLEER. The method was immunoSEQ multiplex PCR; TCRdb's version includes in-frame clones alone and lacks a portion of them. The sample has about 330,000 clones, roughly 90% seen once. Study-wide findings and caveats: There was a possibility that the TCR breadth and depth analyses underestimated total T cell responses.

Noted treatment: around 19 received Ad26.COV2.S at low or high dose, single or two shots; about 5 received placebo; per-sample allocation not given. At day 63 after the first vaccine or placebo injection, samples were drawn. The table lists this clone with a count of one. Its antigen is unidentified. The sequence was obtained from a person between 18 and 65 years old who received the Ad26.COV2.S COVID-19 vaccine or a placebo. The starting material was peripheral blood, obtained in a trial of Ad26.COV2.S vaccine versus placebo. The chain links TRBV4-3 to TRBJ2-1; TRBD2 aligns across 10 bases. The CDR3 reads CASSQRVASGSSGEQFF. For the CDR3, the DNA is TGCGCCAGCAGCCAACGGGTCGCTAGCGGGAGTTCGGGTGAGCAGTTCTTC.